These 10 T cell receptor beta chains share one sample of origin, sequenced in a study of blood T cell repertoires in COVID-19. Libraries were prepared by immunoSEQ multiplex PCR; TCRdb keeps only in-frame clonotypes and omits some of them. Of fewer than 700,000 clones in the sample, about 88% were seen once. The specimen was peripheral blood. The receptors derive from a woman between 50 and 59 years old with COVID-19, enrolled during active disease.

The rearrangement links TRBV3-1 (or the pseudogene TRBV3-2) to TRBJ2-7, with a tentative D call TRBD1 (5 bases). The CDR3 is 12 residues long. Germline-derived CDR1 and CDR2 are LGHDT and YNNKEL (reference sequence). V was clipped by 4 bases and J by 5 bases, with 9 bases between them. This CDR3 is CASSPPGNEQYF. In nucleotides, the CDR3 is TGTGCCAGCAGCCCCCCAGGGAACGAGCAGTACTTC.

The CDR3 reads CATTEPDRGGEQYF. The CDR3 region has the DNA TGTGCCACCACGGAGCCCGACAGGGGAGGCGAGCAGTACTTC. This chain links TRBV10-3 with TRBJ2-7; 8 bases map to TRBD1. This CDR3 is 14 amino acids long. CDR1 and CDR2 (germline): ENHRY, SYGVKD. V dropped 10 bases and J dropped 6; count of bases not matched to a gene: 14.

V usage is TRBV21-1 and J usage is TRBJ2-5; the tabulated D call, TRBD2, remains unverified against the DNA. TRBV21-1 is reported as a pseudogene. CDR3 length: 12 amino acids. CDR3 in DNA: TGTGCCAGCAGCAAAAAGAGGGAGACCCAGTACTTC. Translating it yields CASSKKRETQYF.

The chain has TRBV19 and TRBJ2-3; the match to TRBD1 covers 7 bases. Per germline, CDR1 LNHDA and CDR2 SQIVND (reference sequence). This CDR3 is 14 amino acids long. Trimming cost V 5 bases and J 5 bases; bases outside gene matches: 7. The CDR3 DNA reads TGTGCCAGTAGTCTCCGGGACAGTATAGATACGCAGTATTTT. It translates to CASSLRDSIDTQYF.

This clone was picked up one time. The gene calls are TRBV19 and TRBJ1-1, with D possibly TRBD1 on 6 matching bases. There are 15 residues in the CDR3. Trimming shortened V by 2 bases and J by 2 bases, and 12 bases separated the two germline ends. The V gene's germline CDR1 is LNHDA and CDR2 SQIVND (reference sequence). Here the CDR3 DNA reads TGTGCCAGTAGTATACGGACAGCCAGTAACACTGAAGCTTTCTTT. This codes for CASSIRTASNTEAFF.

This chain joins TRBV27 and TRBJ2-2; 8 bases are a match to TRBD2. Germline CDR1 is MNHEY and CDR2 is SMNVEV (reference sequence). The CDR3 consists of 14 residues. After removal of 6 bases from V and 1 base from J, the junction contained 1 base not matched to a gene. The CDR3 nucleotides read TGTGCCAGCAGGCTAGCGGGGAACACCGGGGAGCTGTTTTTT. The encoded protein is CASRLAGNTGELFF.

Worth noting for this clone: This CDR3 is also generated by other DNA sequences in the sample. The chain joins TRBV7-9 to TRBJ1-1; 7 nucleotides match TRBD1. V lost 6 bases, J lost 4 bases, and 8 bases stayed unmatched. This CDR3 has 14 amino acids. Germline V gene sequence: CDR1 SEHNR, CDR2 FQNEAQ (reference sequence). The CDR3 nucleotides read TGTGCCAGCAGTCTAGGGGGCGGAAGCACTGAAGCTTTCTTT. Its translation is CASSLGGGSTEAFF.

This rearrangement joins TRBV5-4 to TRBJ2-1, with D perhaps TRBD1 (6 bases). V shed 0 bases and J shed 2 bases, with 12 bases lying between them. The germline V gene encodes CDR1 SGHNT and CDR2 YYREEE (reference sequence). This CDR3 is built from 16 residues. CDR3 protein: CASSLGGTRAYNEQFF. The CDR3, as DNA: TGTGCCAGCAGCTTGGGGGGGACACGAGCCTACAATGAGCAGTTCTTC.

The rearrangement links TRBV6-1 to TRBJ1-1; D is possibly TRBD1 (6 bases). V was trimmed by 0 bases and J by 2 bases, leaving 10 bases between them. CDR1 is MNHNS and CDR2 is SASEGT in the germline V gene. CDR3 length equals 15 residues. The CDR3 DNA sequence: TGTGCCAGCAGTGAAGCGGGGGGGGCTAACACTGAAGCTTTCTTT. Protein: CASSEAGGANTEAFF.

The table lists this clone with a few counts. V gene TRBV27 combines with J gene TRBJ1-2; 7 nucleotides match TRBD1. J gave up 0 bases and V 6 bases, and 10 bases lay outside the gene matches. The CDR3 consists of 16 residues. Germline lookup yields CDR1 MNHEY and CDR2 SMNVEV (reference sequence). The CDR3 DNA reads TGTGCCAGCAGGCCGGGGACGGGACAGACTAACTATGGCTACACCTTC. Translated, it gives CASRPGTGQTNYGYTF.